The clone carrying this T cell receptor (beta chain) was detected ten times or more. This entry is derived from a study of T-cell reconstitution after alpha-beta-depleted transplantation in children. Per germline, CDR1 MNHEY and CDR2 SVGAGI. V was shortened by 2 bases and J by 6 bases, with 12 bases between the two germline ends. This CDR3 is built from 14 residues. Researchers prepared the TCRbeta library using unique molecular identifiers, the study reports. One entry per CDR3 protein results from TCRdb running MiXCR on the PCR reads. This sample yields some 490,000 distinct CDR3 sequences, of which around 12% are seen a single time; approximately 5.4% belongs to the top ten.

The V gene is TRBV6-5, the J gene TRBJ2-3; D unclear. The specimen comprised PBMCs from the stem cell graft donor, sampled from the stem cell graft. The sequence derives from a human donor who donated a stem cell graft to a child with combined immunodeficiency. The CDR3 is CASSYNLFGDTQYF. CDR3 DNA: TGTGCCAGCAGTTACAATTTGTTCGGGGATACGCAGTATTTT.